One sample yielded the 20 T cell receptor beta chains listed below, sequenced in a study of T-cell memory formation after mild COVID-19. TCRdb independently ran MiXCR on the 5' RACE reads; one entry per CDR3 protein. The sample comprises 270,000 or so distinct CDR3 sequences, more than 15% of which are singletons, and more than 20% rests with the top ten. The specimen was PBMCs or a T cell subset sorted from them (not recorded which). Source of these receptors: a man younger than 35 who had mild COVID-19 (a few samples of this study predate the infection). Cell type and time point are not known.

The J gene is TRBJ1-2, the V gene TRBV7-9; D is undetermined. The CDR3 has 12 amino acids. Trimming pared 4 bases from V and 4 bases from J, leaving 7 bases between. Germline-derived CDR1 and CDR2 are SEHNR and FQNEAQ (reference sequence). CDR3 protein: CASSSRRYGYTF. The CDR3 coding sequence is TGTGCCAGCAGCTCTAGACGCTATGGCTACACCTTC. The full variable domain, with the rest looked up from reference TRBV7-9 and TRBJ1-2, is DTGVSQNPRHKITKRGQNVTFRCDPISEHNRLYWYRQTLGQGPEFLTYFQNEAQLEKSRLLSDRFSAERPKGSFSTLEIQRTEQGDSAMYLCASSSRRYGYTFGSGTRLTVV.

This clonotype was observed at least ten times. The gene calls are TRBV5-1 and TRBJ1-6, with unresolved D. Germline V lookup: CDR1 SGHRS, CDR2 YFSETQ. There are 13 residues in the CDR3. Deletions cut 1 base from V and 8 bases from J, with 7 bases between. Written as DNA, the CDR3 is TGCGCCAGCAGCTTGAAACTCGATTCACCCCTCCACTTT. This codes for CASSLKLDSPLHF.

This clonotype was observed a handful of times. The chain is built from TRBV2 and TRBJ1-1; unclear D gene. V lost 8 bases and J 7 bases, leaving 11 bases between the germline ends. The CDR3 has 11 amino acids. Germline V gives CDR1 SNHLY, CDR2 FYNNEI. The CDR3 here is CASGVYIEAFF. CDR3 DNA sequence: TGTGCCAGCGGCGTCTACATTGAAGCTTTCTTT.

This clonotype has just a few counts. This chain's CDR3 is CASSPDMWGTDTQYF. The CDR3 DNA sequence: TGTGCCAGCAGCCCGGATATGTGGGGCACAGATACGCAGTATTTT. The chain is built from TRBV11-2 and TRBJ2-3, with D uncertain. This CDR3 comprises 15 residues. Looked up from germline, CDR1 is SGHAT and CDR2 is FQNNGV. V was trimmed by 5 bases and J by 1 base, leaving 13 bases between them.

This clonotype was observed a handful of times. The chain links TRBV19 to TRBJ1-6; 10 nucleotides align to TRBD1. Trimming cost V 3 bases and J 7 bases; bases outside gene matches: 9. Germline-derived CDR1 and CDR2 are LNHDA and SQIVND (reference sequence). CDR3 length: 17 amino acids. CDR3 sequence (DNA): TGTGCCAGTAGTATGCGAGGGACAGGGGCGACCAATTCACCCCTCCACTTT. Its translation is CASSMRGTGATNSPLHF.

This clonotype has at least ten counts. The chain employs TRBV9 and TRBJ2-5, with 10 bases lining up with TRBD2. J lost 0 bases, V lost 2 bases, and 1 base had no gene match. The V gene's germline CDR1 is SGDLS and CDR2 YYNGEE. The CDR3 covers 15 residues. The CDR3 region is CASSVGTSDQETQYF. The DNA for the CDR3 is TGTGCCAGCAGCGTGGGGACTAGCGACCAAGAGACCCAGTACTTC.

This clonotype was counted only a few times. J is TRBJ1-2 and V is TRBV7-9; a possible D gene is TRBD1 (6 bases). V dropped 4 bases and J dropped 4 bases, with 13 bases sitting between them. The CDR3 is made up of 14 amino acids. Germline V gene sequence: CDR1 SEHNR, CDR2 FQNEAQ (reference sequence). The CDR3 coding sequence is TGTGCCAGCAGCTGGATGGGGGGCAGCTATGGCTACACCTTC. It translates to CASSWMGGSYGYTF. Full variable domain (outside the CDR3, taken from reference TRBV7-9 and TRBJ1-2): DTGVSQNPRHKITKRGQNVTFRCDPISEHNRLYWYRQTLGQGPEFLTYFQNEAQLEKSRLLSDRFSAERPKGSFSTLEIQRTEQGDSAMYLCASSWMGGSYGYTFGSGTRLTVV.

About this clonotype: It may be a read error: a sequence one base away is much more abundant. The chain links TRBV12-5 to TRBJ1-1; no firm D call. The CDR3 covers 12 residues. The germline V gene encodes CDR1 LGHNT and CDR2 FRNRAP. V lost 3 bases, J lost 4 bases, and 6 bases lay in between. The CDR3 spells CASGLESTEAFF. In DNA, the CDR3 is TGTGCTAGTGGTTTAGAGAGCACTGAAGCTTTCTTT.

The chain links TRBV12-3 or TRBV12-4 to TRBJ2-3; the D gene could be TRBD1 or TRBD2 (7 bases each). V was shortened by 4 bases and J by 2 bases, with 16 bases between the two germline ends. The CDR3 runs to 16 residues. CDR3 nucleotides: TGTGCCAGCAGTTCCCAGGGGGGGGTCTCCACAGATACGCAGTATTTT. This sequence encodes CASSSQGGVSTDTQYF.

The DNA of the CDR3 is TGTGCCAGCAGGTCGCAGGGTGGCGTGGGCACAGATACGCAGTATTTT. This sequence encodes CASRSQGGVGTDTQYF. This chain joins TRBV6-2 or TRBV6-3 and TRBJ2-3, with a tentative D call TRBD1 (5 bases). The V gene's germline CDR1 is MNHEY and CDR2 SVGEGT. The V end lost 6 bases, the J end lost 1 base, and 17 bases lay between the germline ends. The CDR3 extends over 16 amino acids.

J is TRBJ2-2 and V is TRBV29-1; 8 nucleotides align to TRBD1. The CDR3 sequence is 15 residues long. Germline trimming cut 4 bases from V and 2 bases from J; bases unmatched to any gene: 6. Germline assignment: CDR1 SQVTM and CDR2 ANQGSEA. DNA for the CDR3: TGCAGCGTTGGGACAGGGTCGATAAACACCGGGGAGCTGTTTTTT. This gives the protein CSVGTGSINTGELFF.

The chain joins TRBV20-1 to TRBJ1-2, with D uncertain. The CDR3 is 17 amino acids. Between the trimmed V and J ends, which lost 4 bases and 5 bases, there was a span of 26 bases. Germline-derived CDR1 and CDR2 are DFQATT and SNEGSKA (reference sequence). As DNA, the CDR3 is TGCAGTGCTATCAATCCTCAACCCGCGATTAGTCGTTATGGCTACACCTTC. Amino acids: CSAINPQPAISRYGYTF.

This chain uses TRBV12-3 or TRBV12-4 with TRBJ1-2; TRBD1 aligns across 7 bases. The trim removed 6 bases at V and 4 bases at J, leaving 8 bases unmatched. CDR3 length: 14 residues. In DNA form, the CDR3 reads TGTGCCAGCAGGCCTCCGGGACAGATCTATGGCTACACCTTC. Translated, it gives CASRPPGQIYGYTF.

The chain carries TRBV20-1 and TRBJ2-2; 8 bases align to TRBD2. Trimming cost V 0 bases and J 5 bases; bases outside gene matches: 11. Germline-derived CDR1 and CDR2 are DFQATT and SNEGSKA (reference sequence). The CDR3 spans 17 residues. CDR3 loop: CSARDLLAGGRTGELFF. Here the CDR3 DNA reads TGCAGTGCTAGAGATCTCTTGGCGGGGGGTCGGACCGGGGAGCTGTTTTTT.

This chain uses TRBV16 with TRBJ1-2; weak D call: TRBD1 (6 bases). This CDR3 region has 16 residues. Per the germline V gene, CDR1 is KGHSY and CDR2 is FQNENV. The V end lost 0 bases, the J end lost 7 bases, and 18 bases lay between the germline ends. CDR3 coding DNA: TGTGCCAGCAGCCAATCTTCCGCAGGGGCCCCCGCTGGCTACACCTTC. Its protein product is CASSQSSAGAPAGYTF.

CDR3 DNA: TGCGCCAGCAGCCCGGACTCAAGCTCCTACGAGCAGTACTTC. This sequence encodes CASSPDSSSYEQYF. The V gene is TRBV5-1, the J gene TRBJ2-7, with a tentative D call TRBD2 (5 bases). CDR3 size: 14 residues. The V and J ends lost 4 bases and 0 bases respectively, with 11 bases between them. The V gene's germline CDR1 is SGHRS and CDR2 YFSETQ.

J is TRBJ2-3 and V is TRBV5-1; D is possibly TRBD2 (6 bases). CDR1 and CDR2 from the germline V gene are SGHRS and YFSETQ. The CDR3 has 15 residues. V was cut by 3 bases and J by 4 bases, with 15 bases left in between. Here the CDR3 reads CASSWRGTLADTQYF. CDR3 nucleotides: TGCGCCAGCAGCTGGAGGGGTACCCTAGCAGATACGCAGTATTTT. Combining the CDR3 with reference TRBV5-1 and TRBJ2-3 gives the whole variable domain KAGVTQTPRYLIKTRGQQVTLSCSPISGHRSVSWYQQTPGQGLQFLFEYFSETQRNKGNFPGRFSGRQFSNSRSEMNVSTLELGDSALYLCASSWRGTLADTQYFGPGTRLTVL.

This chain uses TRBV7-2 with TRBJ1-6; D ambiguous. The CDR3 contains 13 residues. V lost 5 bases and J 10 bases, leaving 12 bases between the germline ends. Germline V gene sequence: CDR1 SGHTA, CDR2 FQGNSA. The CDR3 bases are TGTGCCAGCAGCCTACAGATTCTATCACCCCTCCACTTT. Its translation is CASSLQILSPLHF. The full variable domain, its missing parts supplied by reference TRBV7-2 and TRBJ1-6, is GAGVSQSPSNKVTEKGKDVELRCDPISGHTALYWYRQSLGQGLEFLIYFQGNSAPDKSGLPSDRFSAERTGGSVSTLTIQRTQQEDSAVYLCASSLQILSPLHFGNGTRLTVT.

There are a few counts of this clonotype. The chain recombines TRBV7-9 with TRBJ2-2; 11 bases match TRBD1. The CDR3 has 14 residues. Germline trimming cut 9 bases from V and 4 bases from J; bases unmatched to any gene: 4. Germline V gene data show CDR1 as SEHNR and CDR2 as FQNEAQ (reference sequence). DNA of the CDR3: TGTGCCAGTCGAGGGACAGGGGGCACCGGGGAGCTGTTTTTT. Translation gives CASRGTGGTGELFF. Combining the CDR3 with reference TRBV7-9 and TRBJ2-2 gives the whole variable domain DTGVSQNPRHKITKRGQNVTFRCDPISEHNRLYWYRQTLGQGPEFLTYFQNEAQLEKSRLLSDRFSAERPKGSFSTLEIQRTEQGDSAMYLCASRGTGGTGELFFGEGSRLTVL.

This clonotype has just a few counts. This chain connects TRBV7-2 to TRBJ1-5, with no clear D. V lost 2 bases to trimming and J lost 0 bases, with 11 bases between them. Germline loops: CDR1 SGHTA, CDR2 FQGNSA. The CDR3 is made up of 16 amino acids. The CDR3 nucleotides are TGTGCCAGCAGCTTACTGGGAACCTATAGCAATCAGCCCCAGCATTTT. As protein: CASSLLGTYSNQPQHF.